This TCR beta chain was captured in a study of blood T cell repertoires in COVID-19. The overall study: Specimens from acute and convalescent COVID-19 originated in the United States, Italy and Spain. Nucleic acid was either cDNA or gDNA, and it came from T cells, B-cell-depleted T cells, or PBMCs.

In germline, CDR1 is SGHNT, CDR2 YENEEA. This CDR3 is built from 15 residues. The J segment lost 6 bases and the V segment lost 0 bases, leaving 7 bases of the junction unmatched. As handled by the study authors: Estimation of nucleated cell counts relied on the amplification of reference gene primers. Assay used: immunoSEQ multiplex PCR; TCRdb lists only in-frame clones, some missing. That table supplies the V and J calls and clone size; D and trimming were determined from the DNA. The sample lists over 35,000 clones; 75% to 90% were seen once. The rearrangement joins TRBV11-3 to TRBJ2-5; 7 bases match TRBD1. Sequencing input: peripheral blood. The clonotype was recovered from a man aged 55-75 years with active or convalescent COVID-19. CDR3 in amino acids: CASSLERGRTKTQYF. The DNA for the CDR3 is TGTGCCAGCAGCTTAGAGAGGGGGCGAACAAAGACCCAGTACTTC.